Sequencing of this TCR beta chain was carried out in a study of T cells in Graves' hyperthyroidism and ophthalmopathy. Patients were excluded for uncontrolled infection, other autoimmune disease, pregnancy or lactation. Isolation of PBMCs was performed on around 10 ml fresh peripheral blood. The germline V and J ends were trimmed by 5 bases and 2 bases, with 15 bases remaining between them. CDR3 length: 14 residues. CDR1 GTSNPN and CDR2 SVGIG come from the germline V gene (reference sequence). Using RNA transcripts as the source, TCR beta CDR3 regions were amplified. During a first-round RT-PCR of the TCR CDR3, the HTBI primer set was used. Using its own MiXCR run on the multiplex PCR reads, TCRdb lists one record per CDR3 protein. The sample has hundreds of thousands of distinct CDR3 sequences; 20% are singletons.

The sequenced material came from blood. This receptor was taken from a young man with Graves' ophthalmopathy. The rearrangement uses TRBV30 and TRBJ1-1; D might be TRBD1 (5 bases). The CDR3 nucleotides read TGTGCCTGGGGGACGGGGGGGAGAAACACTGAAGCTTTCTTT. This sequence encodes CAWGTGGRNTEAFF. Full variable domain (outside the CDR3, taken from reference TRBV30 and TRBJ1-1): SQTIHQWPATLVQPVGSPLSLECTVEGTSNPNLYWYRQAAGRGLQLLFYSVGIGQISSEVPQNLSASRPQDRQFILSSKKLLLSDSGFYLCAWGTGGRNTEAFFGQGTRLTVV.